The 15 T cell receptor beta chains in this list originate from one sample, sequenced in a study of CD8+ T cells in alopecia areata. After isolation, RNA underwent reverse transcription to generate cDNA as the sequencing template. The repertoire was sequenced with immunoSEQ multiplex PCR; TCRdb's copy has only in-frame clones and lacks some. The sample has approximately 11,000 clones; 61% are singletons. Researchers took lesional scalp punch biopsies and peripheral blood from people who were alopecia areata patients. The sample consisted of skin. The receptors were gathered from a human donor with alopecia areata.

This chain uses TRBV7-2 with TRBJ2-3; 8 bases match TRBD2. The CDR3 is 16 residues long. Germline CDR1 SGHTA, CDR2 FQGNSA. The V segment lost 2 bases and the J segment 8 bases; nucleotides outside the gene matches: 12. The CDR3 nucleotides are TGTGCCAGCAGCTTAAGGGCCCGTAGCGGGACGGGTACGCAGTATTTT. Protein sequence: CASSLRARSGTGTQYF.

The chain carries TRBV5-8 and TRBJ1-1, with D unresolved. Germline lookup yields CDR1 SGHTS and CDR2 YDEGEE. This CDR3 contains 15 residues. Trimming removed 1 base at V and 4 bases at J, with 14 bases between. The CDR3 sequence: CASSLTSGSATEAFF. The CDR3 DNA reads TGTGCCAGCAGCTTGACGTCGGGATCGGCCACTGAAGCTTTCTTT. Complete variable domain (other parts from reference TRBV5-8 and TRBJ1-1): EAGVTQSPTHLIKTRGQQATLRCSPISGHTSVYWYQQALGLGLQFLLWYDEGEERNRGNFPPRFSGRQFPNYSSELNVNALELEDSALYLCASSLTSGSATEAFFGQGTRLTVV.

This clone was counted a few times. The chain combines TRBV5-4 with TRBJ2-4; 8 bases fit TRBD2. The CDR3 covers 15 residues. The V segment lost 3 bases and the J segment 8 bases; nucleotides outside the gene matches: 10. Germline CDR1 reads SGHNT; CDR2 reads YYREEE (reference sequence). The DNA of the CDR3 is TGTGCCAGCAGCTCGGGGGGGACATCCCAAGACATTCAGTACTTC. It is translated as CASSSGGTSQDIQYF.

This clone was seen only a few times. The chain carries TRBV10-3 and TRBJ2-1; 13 bases line up with TRBD2. Germline assignment: CDR1 ENHRY and CDR2 SYGVKD. The CDR3 is 15 residues long. V lost 5 bases and J lost 4; bases outside the gene matches: 2. The CDR3 bases are TGTGCCATCAGTAAGACTAGCGGGGGGTACAATGAGCAGTTCTTC. It translates to CAISKTSGGYNEQFF.

This clone was observed a handful of times. The V call is TRBV7-2, the J call TRBJ2-3; D possibly uses TRBD1 or TRBD2 (5 bases each). Trimming removed 5 bases at V and 6 bases at J, with 15 bases between. The CDR3 loop spans 14 amino acids. Germline V gene sequence: CDR1 SGHTA, CDR2 FQGNSA. CDR3 sequence (DNA): TGTGCCAGCAGCGCCCCAGGCTGGGGGGATACGCAGTATTTT. This codes for CASSAPGWGDTQYF.

J is TRBJ1-5 and V is TRBV12-5, with 7 bases identical to TRBD1. Germline values: CDR1 LGHNT, CDR2 FRNRAP. The length of the CDR3 is 13 residues. J lost 7 bases, V lost 6 bases, and 6 bases had no gene match. The CDR3 nucleotides read TGTGCTAGTGGGCGGCAGGGGGTCCAGCCCCAGCATTTT. Its protein is CASGRQGVQPQHF.

This clone has a handful of counts. The gene calls are TRBV5-4 and TRBJ2-7, with D perhaps TRBD1 (6 bases). Germline values: CDR1 SGHNT, CDR2 YYREEE (reference sequence). The V and J ends lost 3 bases and 6 bases respectively, with 16 bases between them. This CDR3 has 14 amino acids. The CDR3 loop reads CASSSITQGSEQYF. As DNA, the CDR3 is TGTGCCAGCAGCTCAATTACACAGGGAAGCGAGCAGTACTTC.

The rearrangement joins TRBV7-9 to TRBJ2-6; D is unresolved. V was clipped by 7 bases and J by 0 bases, with 10 bases between them. Looked up from germline, CDR1 is SEHNR and CDR2 is FQNEAQ (reference sequence). This CDR3 is 15 amino acids long. The CDR3, as DNA: TGTGCCAGCACCTCCTACCTCTCTGGGGCCAACGTCCTGACTTTC. The encoded protein is CASTSYLSGANVLTF.

The chain has TRBV19 and TRBJ2-1; D perhaps matches TRBD1 (5 bases). Germline CDR1 is LNHDA and CDR2 is SQIVND (reference sequence). The CDR3 runs to 13 residues. Trimming took 3 bases from V and 9 from J, leaving 12 bases between them. The CDR3 here is CASSMGWGSEQFF. CDR3 nucleotides: TGTGCCAGTAGTATGGGGTGGGGCAGTGAGCAGTTCTTC.

This clone appeared a few times. The chain is built from TRBV28 and TRBJ1-1; D not resolved. Germline V CDR1 and CDR2: MDHEN, SYDVKM. Trimming removed 2 bases at V and 8 bases at J, with 18 bases between. CDR3 size: 15 residues. The CDR3 sequence is CASSLHYTARSEAFF. DNA of the CDR3: TGTGCCAGCAGTTTACATTACACAGCCCGCTCAGAAGCTTTCTTT.

This clone rates as large. The chain joins TRBV7-2 to TRBJ1-3, with 8 bases identical to TRBD1. V lost 5 bases, J lost 4 bases, and 10 bases stayed unmatched. Germline assignment: CDR1 SGHTA and CDR2 FQGNSA. CDR3 size: 16 residues. CDR3 nucleotides: TGTGCCAGCAGCCCCCGCGGACAGGGAGGGGGAAACACCATATATTTT. Its protein is CASSPRGQGGGNTIYF.

This clone turned up a few times. The chain couples TRBV2 to TRBJ2-4; D is possibly TRBD1 (6 bases). The germline CDR1 and CDR2 sequences are SNHLY and FYNNEI. The CDR3 length is 14 residues. Trimming shortened V by 2 bases and J by 4 bases, and 9 bases separated the two germline ends. CDR3 sequence: CASSEQGGKNIQYF. For the CDR3, the DNA is TGTGCCAGCAGTGAACAAGGGGGTAAAAACATTCAGTACTTC.

This clone was counted a few times. This chain uses TRBV7-2 with TRBJ2-3; D possibly corresponds to TRBD1 (6 bases). This CDR3 comprises 16 residues. Germline assignment: CDR1 SGHTA and CDR2 FQGNSA. V lost 5 bases to trimming and J lost 2 bases, with 17 bases between them. The CDR3 DNA follows: TGTGCCAGCAGCCCCGCCGGTACAGGGAACACAGATACGCAGTATTTT. This encodes CASSPAGTGNTDTQYF.

The chain joins TRBV4-2 to TRBJ2-5; TRBD1 matches at 7 bases. Germline V CDR1 and CDR2: LGHNA, YNFKEQ. The J segment lost 2 bases and the V segment lost 5 bases, leaving 2 bases of the junction unmatched. CDR3 length equals 13 residues. For the CDR3, the DNA is TGTGCCAGCAGCGGGACAGCACAAGAGACCCAGTACTTC. This translates into CASSGTAQETQYF.

The chain carries TRBV7-8 and TRBJ2-7, with 7 bases fitting TRBD2. V trimming: 0 bases; J trimming: 1 base; junction bases outside the gene matches: 12. This CDR3 has 18 amino acids. Per germline, CDR1 SGHVS and CDR2 FQNEAQ. CDR3 nucleotides: TGTGCCAGCAGCTTAGCCATTAGTGCGGGAGTAACGTCCTACGAGCAGTACTTC. Translation: CASSLAISAGVTSYEQYF.